Reported below is one T cell receptor (beta chain). This entry is derived from a study of identical twins. Each CDR3 protein is one row after TCRdb ran MiXCR on the 5' RACE reads. Altogether a few hundred thousand distinct CDR3 sequences are present, 20% to 25% being singletons, with the ten largest covering around 3%. V lost 6 bases to trimming and J lost 1 base; unmatched junction nucleotides: 9. The CDR3 totals 16 residues. These data were also reused for a study on T cells expressing NK-cell markers. From that report: Within the sequenced cohort of eight donors, seven exhibited HCMV seropositivity and one was seronegative.

This rearrangement joins TRBV12-3 or TRBV12-4 to TRBJ1-1, with 9 bases identical to TRBD1. The source material was CD4+ T cells sorted from blood. The clonotype comes from a woman aged 18-29 years in good health. In DNA, the CDR3 is TGTGCCAGCAGCCCAGCCTACAGGGGGCCGAACACTGAAGCTTTCTTT. This gives the protein CASSPAYRGPNTEAFF.